A single sample is the source of the 27 T cell receptor beta chains below, sequenced in a study of CD8 T cells in Susac syndrome. An amount of RNA that ranged from roughly 0.45 to 1 ug was reverse transcribed with random hexamers. TCRdb reprocessed the immunoSEQ multiplex PCR reads via MiXCR and lists one record per CDR3 protein. The top ten clones hold under 0.2% of a sample with 210,000 or so distinct CDR3 sequences, around 93% of them seen once. The sequenced sample consisted of CD4+ T cells from PBMCs. The receptors come from a human donor with Susac syndrome.

This sequence joins TRBV10-3 and TRBJ2-3; the D call may be TRBD1 or TRBD2 (5 bases each). Germline CDR1 is ENHRY and CDR2 is SYGVKD. There are 13 residues in the CDR3. The germline V and J ends were trimmed by 8 bases and 2 bases, with 11 bases remaining between them. The CDR3 spells CAIVGTPTDTQYF. The CDR3 DNA is TGTGCCATCGTCGGGACCCCCACAGATACGCAGTATTTT.

The chain joins TRBV7-2 to TRBJ1-5; maybe TRBD1 (6 bases). Germline V lookup: CDR1 SGHTA, CDR2 FQGNSA. V was clipped by 5 bases and J by 0 bases, with 11 bases between them. The CDR3 consists of 15 residues. The CDR3 region has the DNA TGTGCCAGCAGCGAGACAGGTTATAGCAATCAGCCCCAGCATTTT. This codes for CASSETGYSNQPQHF.

V gene TRBV7-2 combines with J gene TRBJ2-4, with TRBD2 identical over 8 bases. The CDR3 contains 13 residues. V gave up 5 bases and J gave up 10 bases; unmatched junction bases: 7. Germline lookup yields CDR1 SGHTA and CDR2 FQGNSA. CDR3 protein: CASSTGAGEIQYF. The DNA of the CDR3 is TGTGCCAGCAGCACAGGAGCGGGGGAAATTCAGTACTTC.

The chain combines TRBV28 with TRBJ1-5, with a possible D match to TRBD1 (5 bases). This CDR3 contains 17 residues. Germline V CDR1 and CDR2: MDHEN, SYDVKM. V was trimmed by 3 bases and J by 0 bases, leaving 15 bases between them. The CDR3 is CASSFRRGTDSNQPQHF. In DNA form, the CDR3 reads TGTGCCAGCAGTTTTCGTCGGGGGACGGATAGCAATCAGCCCCAGCATTTT.

Comments on this clonotype: The junction shows a germline mismatch at one end, possibly a read error. V usage is TRBV30 and J usage is TRBJ1-6, with D perhaps TRBD1 (6 bases). Germline V lookup: CDR1 GTSNPN, CDR2 SVGIG (reference sequence). The CDR3 is 13 amino acids. CDR3 sequence reads: CAWTALRGAPLHF. The CDR3 nucleotides are TGTGCGTGGACAGCACTACGGGGGGCACCCCTCCACTTT.

This rearrangement joins TRBV3-1 to TRBJ1-4; 8 nucleotides match TRBD1. J lost 6 bases, V lost 4 bases, and 7 bases had no gene match. This CDR3 region has 15 residues. Germline CDR1 is LGHDT and CDR2 is YNNKEL (reference sequence). In nucleotides, the CDR3 is TGTGCCAGCAGCCCGACAGGGGACAAGGATGAAAAACTGTTTTTT. Translating it yields CASSPTGDKDEKLFF.

V gene TRBV6-1 combines with J gene TRBJ1-6; D may be TRBD1 (6 bases). The V end was cut by 3 bases, the J end by 13 bases, with 16 bases between. This CDR3 spans 14 amino acids. Germline CDR1 and CDR2: MNHNS and SASEGT. The CDR3 DNA sequence: TGTGCCAGCAGTGAGAACAGGGCCCTCAGGCCCCTCCACTTT. It translates to CASSENRALRPLHF.

The chain links TRBV6-5 to TRBJ2-1; D is tentatively TRBD1 or TRBD2 (5 bases each). V was trimmed by 0 bases and J by 4 bases, leaving 13 bases between them. The CDR3 contains 16 residues. Germline V gives CDR1 MNHEY, CDR2 SVGAGI. The CDR3, as DNA: TGTGCCAGCAGTTACTCGAGAGGGGAGCGTTACAATGAGCAGTTCTTC. As protein: CASSYSRGERYNEQFF.

The chain employs TRBV5-1 and TRBJ1-2, with D unclear. The germline CDR1 and CDR2 sequences are SGHRS and YFSETQ. The CDR3 covers 15 residues. Trimming shortened V by 0 bases and J by 0 bases, and 9 bases separated the two germline ends. CDR3 DNA sequence: TGCGCCAGCAGCTTGGGATCAGCAACTAACTATGGCTACACCTTC. This gives the protein CASSLGSATNYGYTF. The full variable domain, its missing parts supplied by reference TRBV5-1 and TRBJ1-2, is KAGVTQTPRYLIKTRGQQVTLSCSPISGHRSVSWYQQTPGQGLQFLFEYFSETQRNKGNFPGRFSGRQFSNSRSEMNVSTLELGDSALYLCASSLGSATNYGYTFGSGTRLTVV.

The J gene is TRBJ2-3, the V gene TRBV20-1; TRBD2 is a possible D gene (6 bases). The V gene lost 7 bases and the J gene lost 1 base, with 12 bases spanning the gap. The germline V gene has CDR1 DFQATT and CDR2 SNEGSKA (reference sequence). The CDR3 sequence is 13 residues long. CDR3 bases: TGCAGTGACTCGTCGGGGGGCACAGATACGCAGTATTTT. Amino acid sequence: CSDSSGGTDTQYF.

V and J are TRBV6-2 or TRBV6-3 and TRBJ1-5; D is uncertain. The V and J ends lost 6 bases and 0 bases respectively, with 12 bases between them. The CDR3 is made up of 15 amino acids. Germline CDR1 MNHEY, CDR2 SVGEGT. The CDR3 DNA follows: TGTGCCAGCAGCCCACAGATACCTAGCAATCAGCCCCAGCATTTT. It codes for CASSPQIPSNQPQHF.

The chain links TRBV20-1 to TRBJ1-5; D is possibly TRBD1 (6 bases). The germline gives CDR1 DFQATT, CDR2 SNEGSKA (reference sequence). This CDR3 has 15 amino acids. V shed 5 bases and J shed 11 bases, with 25 bases lying between them. CDR3 nucleotide sequence: TGCAGTGCTCTTAAGGGGGGGACCGAATCAGAGACCCAGCATTTT. It specifies CSALKGGTESETQHF.

The V call is TRBV3-1, the J call TRBJ1-2; 8 bases are shared with TRBD1. V lost 6 bases and J lost 6; bases outside the gene matches: 6. CDR3 length: 13 residues. CDR1 and CDR2 (germline): LGHDT, YNNKEL (reference sequence). DNA for the CDR3: TGTGCCAGCAGTCAGGGGGCTGGGGATGGCTACACCTTC. Translation: CASSQGAGDGYTF.

This rearrangement joins TRBV20-1 to TRBJ1-5; 9 bases are a match to TRBD1. CDR3 length: 13 residues. Trimming took 5 bases from V and 6 from J; bases not matched to a gene: 5. Germline V lookup: CDR1 DFQATT, CDR2 SNEGSKA (reference sequence). CDR3 DNA: TGCAGTGCTTACAGGGGGCCTGCTCAGCCCCAGCATTTT. Its translation: CSAYRGPAQPQHF.

This chain links TRBV30 with TRBJ2-3; D not resolved. The CDR3 covers 15 residues. The germline CDR1 and CDR2 sequences are GTSNPN and SVGIG (reference sequence). Trimming removed 0 bases at V and 0 bases at J, with 10 bases between. The CDR3 reads CAWSVKAPSTDTQYF. CDR3 nucleotides: TGTGCCTGGAGTGTAAAAGCCCCTAGCACAGATACGCAGTATTTT.

The V gene is TRBV20-1, the J gene TRBJ2-7, with TRBD1 matching over 7 bases. With 3 bases clipped from V and 3 bases from J, the junction kept 11 bases outside the gene matches. The CDR3 is made up of 15 amino acids. CDR1 and CDR2 (germline): DFQATT, SNEGSKA (reference sequence). CDR3 amino acids: CSARPESGQNYEQYF. DNA of the CDR3: TGCAGTGCTAGGCCAGAATCGGGACAGAACTACGAGCAGTACTTC.

The J gene is TRBJ1-1, the V gene TRBV20-1, with D uncertain. Germline-derived CDR1 and CDR2 are DFQATT and SNEGSKA (reference sequence). There are 14 residues in the CDR3. V lost 0 bases and J 1 base, leaving 9 bases between the germline ends. CDR3 sequence (DNA): TGCAGTGCTAGAGATGCGGTATGGAACACTGAAGCTTTCTTT. It specifies CSARDAVWNTEAFF.

V usage is TRBV7-2 and J usage is TRBJ2-4; 10 positions agree with TRBD1. CDR3 length equals 15 residues. In germline, CDR1 is SGHTA, CDR2 FQGNSA. J was trimmed by 7 bases and V by 2 bases; bases with no gene match: 5. CDR3 sequence (DNA): TGTGCCAGCAGCTTATCTCCGGACAGGGGGAACATTCAGTACTTC. Its translation: CASSLSPDRGNIQYF.

The CDR3 sequence: CSARDGSAEEDETQYF. The CDR3 region has the DNA TGCAGTGCTAGAGATGGTTCGGCGGAGGAGGACGAGACCCAGTACTTC. The chain carries TRBV20-1 and TRBJ2-5, with D perhaps matching TRBD2 (5 bases). The CDR3 has 16 residues. CDR1 is DFQATT, CDR2 SNEGSKA, per germline (reference sequence). V was pared by 0 bases and J by 5 bases, with 19 bases between.

The rearrangement joins TRBV9 to TRBJ1-2; the match to TRBD1 covers 8 bases. Trimming cost V 4 bases and J 10 bases; bases outside gene matches: 6. Germline-derived CDR1 and CDR2 are SGDLS and YYNGEE. CDR3 size: 12 residues. As DNA, the CDR3 is TGTGCCAGCAGCTTCCGGACAGGGCCCTACACCTTC. It specifies CASSFRTGPYTF.

V and J are TRBV25-1 and TRBJ2-7, with D possibly matching TRBD1 (6 bases). The V end was cut by 4 bases, the J end by 0 bases, with 13 bases between. The germline CDR1 and CDR2 sequences are MGHDK and SYGVNS. The CDR3 extends over 15 amino acids. CDR3 amino acids: CASSGLDRFSYEQYF. The CDR3 nucleotides are TGTGCCAGCAGTGGACTGGACAGATTCTCCTACGAGCAGTACTTC.

The chain employs TRBV20-1 and TRBJ2-4; 7 nucleotides match TRBD1. The germline V gene encodes CDR1 DFQATT and CDR2 SNEGSKA (reference sequence). This CDR3 has 18 residues. V shed 0 bases and J 0 bases; nucleotides not matched to a gene: 11. In DNA form, the CDR3 reads TGCAGTGCTAGAGAGGGGGACAGCAAAATACTAGCCAAAAACATTCAGTACTTC. It translates to CSAREGDSKILAKNIQYF.

The V gene is TRBV6-2 or TRBV6-3, the J gene TRBJ1-6; no clear D. From germline, CDR1 is MNHEY and CDR2 SVGEGT. This CDR3 region has 14 residues. Trimming cost V 5 bases and J 1 base, with 6 bases left between them. CDR3 nucleotide sequence: TGTGCCAGCAGTCGACAATCCTATAATTCACCCCTCCACTTT. Amino acid sequence: CASSRQSYNSPLHF.

The genes are TRBV6-5 and TRBJ1-4, with 7 bases fitting TRBD1. This CDR3 is built from 15 residues. Germline assignment: CDR1 MNHEY and CDR2 SVGAGI. With V trimmed by 6 bases and J by 6 bases, 10 bases remained unmatched. CDR3 nucleotide sequence: TGTGCCAGCAGCTCCGATTCGGACAGGCATGAAAAACTGTTTTTT. Its protein product is CASSSDSDRHEKLFF.

This clonotype was counted only a few times. V gene TRBV6-2 or TRBV6-3 combines with J gene TRBJ1-5, with unresolved D. Germline V gives CDR1 MNHEY, CDR2 SVGEGT. V lost 5 bases, J lost 2 bases, and 7 bases lay in between. CDR3 length equals 13 residues. CDR3: CASSGDGNQPQHF. CDR3 DNA sequence: TGTGCCAGCAGTGGGGATGGCAATCAGCCCCAGCATTTT.

The chain combines TRBV20-1 with TRBJ2-1; 8 bases fit TRBD2. Germline V gene sequence: CDR1 DFQATT, CDR2 SNEGSKA (reference sequence). J lost 5 bases, V lost 6 bases, and 6 bases had no gene match. This CDR3 spans 13 amino acids. CDR3 in DNA: TGCAGTGCCAGCCGAGCGGGGGACAATGAGCAGTTCTTC. Translation gives CSASRAGDNEQFF.

The genes are TRBV7-9 and TRBJ1-3; no firm D call. V was cut by 2 bases and J by 8 bases, with 10 bases left in between. The CDR3 runs 13 residues. Per germline, CDR1 SEHNR and CDR2 FQNEAQ (reference sequence). In nucleotides, the CDR3 is TGTGCCAGCAGCTTAAGGGCTCAGGACACCATATATTTT. It encodes CASSLRAQDTIYF.